Shown below are 5 T cell receptor beta chains from a single sample sequenced in a study of cytomegalovirus exposure and HLA in healthy donors. The primer mix had 60 Vbeta and 13 Jbeta primers. Profiled with immunoSEQ multiplex PCR; TCRdb holds only in-frame clones, not every one. The table includes roughly 100,000 clones, about 83% detected once. Sequencing was carried out using PBMCs. Receptors were obtained from a female donor in good health and CMV-seropositive.

The gene calls are TRBV19 and TRBJ2-1, with 13 bases identical to TRBD2. Per germline, CDR1 LNHDA and CDR2 SQIVND (reference sequence). The CDR3 extends over 16 amino acids. V shed 5 bases and J 5 bases; nucleotides not matched to a gene: 6. The CDR3 loop is CASSPAGLAGNNEQFF. CDR3 DNA sequence: TGTGCCAGTAGTCCAGCGGGACTAGCGGGAAACAATGAGCAGTTCTTC.

This clone occurred once. The CDR3: CASSPGTSNYEQYF. CDR3 nucleotides: TGTGCCAGTAGCCCCGGGACTAGCAATTACGAGCAGTACTTC. The chain has TRBV19 and TRBJ2-7, with 9 bases that match TRBD2. With 6 bases clipped from V and 4 bases from J, the junction kept 7 bases outside the gene matches. Per the germline V gene, CDR1 is LNHDA and CDR2 is SQIVND (reference sequence). The CDR3 spans 14 residues. The variable domain in full, with the rest retrieved from reference TRBV19 and TRBJ2-7, is DGGITQSPKYLFRKEGQNVTLSCEQNLNHDAMYWYRQDPGQGLRLIYYSQIVNDFQKGDIAEGYSVSREKKESFPLTVTSAQKNPTAFYLCASSPGTSNYEQYFGPGTRLTVT.

The chain has TRBV19 and TRBJ2-5; 7 bases agree with TRBD1. CDR1 and CDR2 from the germline V gene are LNHDA and SQIVND (reference sequence). V was pared by 3 bases and J by 2 bases, with 6 bases of the junction left unmatched. The CDR3 is 15 residues long. DNA of the CDR3: TGTGCCAGTAGTATGGGGACAGACGATCAAGAGACCCAGTACTTC. Translated: CASSMGTDDQETQYF.

CDR3 sequence (DNA): TGTGCCAGCTCACCACTTCCGGGATCCGGAGCAGATACGCAGTATTTT. This codes for CASSPLPGSGADTQYF. This chain connects TRBV18 to TRBJ2-3; D is possibly TRBD2 (5 bases). Germline-derived CDR1 and CDR2 are KGHSH and LQKENI. CDR3 length: 16 residues. The V end lost 1 base, the J end lost 4 bases, and 15 bases lay between the germline ends. The full variable domain, in which reference TRBV18 and TRBJ2-3 provide the parts outside the CDR3, is NAGVMQNPRHLVRRRGQEARLRCSPMKGHSHVYWYRQLPEEGLKFMVYLQKENIIDESGMPKERFSAEFPKEGPSILRIQQVVRGDSAAYFCASSPLPGSGADTQYFGPGTRLTVL.

This clone was detected a few times. The chain uses TRBV30 and TRBJ2-1; D is perhaps TRBD2 (7 bases). V dropped 5 bases and J dropped 1 base, with 12 bases sitting between them. CDR3 length: 14 residues. Germline values: CDR1 GTSNPN, CDR2 SVGIG (reference sequence). The CDR3 nucleotides read TGTGCCTGGGGGGGAGGGGGGTCCTACAATGAGCAGTTCTTC. This encodes CAWGGGGSYNEQFF.